This passage covers 29 T cell receptor beta chains from one sample sequenced in a study of post-analysis software for immune sequencing data. Unique molecular identifiers were present in the TCR beta cDNA libraries. TCRdb processed the PCR reads anew with MiXCR; each CDR3 protein has one entry. The data contain over 150,000 distinct CDR3 sequences, around 30% of them singletons. These receptors lack a known antigen. Study-wide findings and caveats: Controls had lower frequencies than patients of four or five TRBV segments, which included TRBV5-6, TRBV5-1 and TRBV20-1.

What was sequenced was blood. These receptors were obtained from a girl aged 5 to 17 with multiple sclerosis.

This clonotype was picked up many times. The chain employs TRBV6-5 and TRBJ1-2; no firm D call. The length of the CDR3 is 15 residues. Trimming cost V 0 bases and J 8 bases, with 16 bases left between them. Germline V gene data show CDR1 as MNHEY and CDR2 as SVGAGI. CDR3 DNA: TGTGCCAGCAGTTACTCGATAGGGCCCCGGCAGGGCTACACCTTC. It codes for CASSYSIGPRQGYTF.

With respect to this clonotype: A much more abundant neighbour one base away suggests this may be a read error. The rearrangement joins TRBV6-5 to TRBJ2-7; D remains ambiguous. CDR3 length: 13 residues. Looked up from germline, CDR1 is MNHEY and CDR2 is SVGAGI. The CDR3 DNA follows: TGTGCCAGCGGCCGGACGGCGACCTACGGGCAGTACTTC. As protein: CASGRTATYGQYF.

The chain couples TRBV5-1 to TRBJ1-1, with D possibly TRBD1 on 5 matching bases. The CDR3 has 15 amino acids. Per germline, CDR1 SGHRS and CDR2 YFSETQ. V was clipped by 0 bases and J by 4 bases, with 13 bases between them. The DNA for the CDR3 is TGCGCCAGCAGCTTGGTTGGGGGTTCGCGCACTGAAGCTTTCTTT. It is translated as CASSLVGGSRTEAFF.

This chain joins TRBV5-1 and TRBJ2-2; 8 nucleotides align to TRBD1. CDR1 SGHRS and CDR2 YFSETQ come from the germline V gene. The CDR3 has 17 residues. J gave up 4 bases and V 4 bases, and 12 bases lay outside the gene matches. CDR3 coding DNA: TGCGCCAGCAGCCCAAACCCAGGGGGCGCGATCACCGGGGAGCTGTTTTTT. The encoded protein is CASSPNPGGAITGELFF.

A word on this clonotype: With a much larger clone just one base away, this may be a read error. The chain couples TRBV29-1 to TRBJ1-2; 9 nucleotides match TRBD1. The germline CDR1 and CDR2 sequences are SQVTM and ANQGSEA. The CDR3 contains 13 residues. J was trimmed by 3 bases and V by 6 bases; bases with no gene match: 5. CDR3 sequence (DNA): TGCAGCGTCCGGACAGGGGCGGACTATGGCTACACCTTC. As protein: CSVRTGADYGYTF.

This clonotype was counted only a few times. J is TRBJ2-2 and V is TRBV15; 9 bases are shared with TRBD2. J lost 5 bases, V lost 3 bases, and 1 base had no gene match. The germline gives CDR1 LNHNV, CDR2 YYDKDF (reference sequence). The CDR3 totals 14 residues. The CDR3 loop is CATSRTSGTGELFF. The DNA for the CDR3 is TGTGCCACCAGCAGGACTAGCGGTACCGGGGAGCTGTTTTTT.

This clonotype was detected ten times or more. This sequence joins TRBV10-3 and TRBJ2-7, with 10 bases lining up with TRBD2. The V gene's germline CDR1 is ENHRY and CDR2 SYGVKD. Unmatched junction bases numbered 5, after V lost 8 bases and J lost 4 bases. CDR3 length: 13 amino acids. Here the CDR3 reads CAISGLASYEQYF. The CDR3 nucleotides read TGTGCCATCTCGGGACTAGCGAGTTACGAGCAGTACTTC.

This clonotype was recorded many times. The rearrangement joins TRBV29-1 to TRBJ2-1, with unresolved D. V shed 7 bases and J shed 8 bases, with 12 bases lying between them. Germline CDR1 is SQVTM and CDR2 is ANQGSEA. CDR3 size: 11 residues. The DNA of the CDR3 is TGCAGCGAAGCCCCCCTGGATGAGCAGTTCTTC. Translated, it gives CSEAPLDEQFF.

The sample holds a few counts of this clonotype. The chain employs TRBV10-1 and TRBJ1-2; D is possibly TRBD1 (6 bases). Germline assignment: CDR1 WNHNN and CDR2 SYGVQD (reference sequence). The CDR3 has 13 residues. V was trimmed by 3 bases and J by 2 bases, leaving 7 bases between them. CDR3 sequence reads: CASSDGQNYGYTF. CDR3 DNA sequence: TGCGCCAGCAGTGACGGACAGAACTATGGCTACACCTTC.

There are many counts of this clonotype. The chain uses TRBV12-3 or TRBV12-4 and TRBJ2-3; D ambiguous. The CDR3 has 13 amino acids. V gave up 7 bases and J gave up 2 bases, with 10 bases separating them. Here the CDR3 reads CASNRQPTDTQYF. In DNA form, the CDR3 reads TGTGCCAGCAACCGACAACCCACAGATACGCAGTATTTT.

This clonotype has ten or more counts. The V and J genes are TRBV20-1 and TRBJ2-7; 12 bases map to TRBD2. Per the germline V gene, CDR1 is DFQATT and CDR2 is SNEGSKA (reference sequence). CDR3 length equals 15 residues. Germline trimming cut 6 bases from V and 6 bases from J; bases unmatched to any gene: 12. The CDR3 here is CSAKLAGGPAAEQYF. The CDR3 DNA reads as TGCAGTGCCAAGCTAGCGGGAGGGCCTGCCGCCGAGCAGTACTTC.

This chain joins TRBV2 and TRBJ2-2; D perhaps matches TRBD2 (6 bases). V gave up 1 base and J gave up 4 bases, with 10 bases separating them. The germline V gene has CDR1 SNHLY and CDR2 FYNNEI. CDR3 length: 15 amino acids. CDR3 sequence (DNA): TGTGCCAGCAGTGAAGACGGGAGAGTCACCGGGGAGCTGTTTTTT. This gives the protein CASSEDGRVTGELFF.

This clonotype was detected many times. The V call is TRBV5-1, the J call TRBJ2-5; the D is unclear. With 3 bases removed from V and 4 bases from J, the gap between germline ends came to 25 bases. Germline V gene sequence: CDR1 SGHRS, CDR2 YFSETQ. The CDR3 is 18 residues long. The CDR3 reads CASSSGRWMKASGETQYF. For the CDR3, the DNA is TGCGCCAGCAGCTCCGGGCGGTGGATGAAGGCTTCCGGAGAGACCCAGTACTTC.

In regard to this clonotype: A much larger clonotype is one base distant, so this may be a read error. The J gene is TRBJ2-1, the V gene TRBV18; D is possibly TRBD1 (6 bases). Near its end, the DNA agrees better with TRBJ2-7, so the J call may be wrong. Germline V gene sequence: CDR1 KGHSH, CDR2 LQKENI. This CDR3 contains 16 residues. CDR3 coding DNA: TGTGCCAGCTCAGCACAGGGCCTAAGCTCCTACAATGAGCAGTACTTC. Translated: CASSAQGLSSYNEQYF.

About this clonotype itself: Mismatch with germline at one junction end may stem from a read error. This chain connects TRBV18 to TRBJ2-7; D possibly corresponds to TRBD1 (5 bases). The CDR3 runs to 12 residues. Germline V gene lookup returns CDR1 KGHSH and CDR2 LQKENI. The CDR3 region is CASPPDRSEQYF. The CDR3 region has the DNA TGTGCCAGCCCACCCGACAGATCCGAGCAGTACTTC.

This clonotype occurred a few times. CDR3 coding DNA: TGTGCCACCAGTGACCCCGGGCAGACCAGCGGGGCTTTCTTT. Translated, it gives CATSDPGQTSGAFF. J is TRBJ1-1 and V is TRBV24-1; no clear D gene. This CDR3 has 14 residues. Trimming removed 4 bases at V and 11 bases at J, with 19 bases between. CDR1 and CDR2 (germline): KGHDR, SFDVKD.

The J gene is TRBJ2-7, the V gene TRBV4-1, with D tentatively TRBD1 (5 bases). Germline loops: CDR1 MGHRA, CDR2 YSYEKL. V was pared by 0 bases and J by 3 bases, with 9 bases between. The CDR3 loop spans 14 amino acids. The CDR3 here is CASSQDQGVYEQYF. In nucleotides, the CDR3 is TGCGCCAGCAGCCAAGATCAAGGGGTCTACGAGCAGTACTTC.

The chain uses TRBV14 and TRBJ2-1, with D uncertain. Germline V gives CDR1 SGHDN, CDR2 FVKESK. The V end lost 1 base, the J end lost 8 bases, and 6 bases lay between the germline ends. The CDR3 contains 12 residues. The CDR3 spells CASSQGWDEQFF. The CDR3 region has the DNA TGTGCCAGCAGCCAAGGTTGGGATGAGCAGTTCTTC.

This clonotype was detected a few times. This may be a read error, as it is one base from a much larger clone. This chain's CDR3 is CAWRVQDSGVQYF. DNA of the CDR3: TGTGCCTGGAGGGTTCAGGACAGCGGAGTTCAGTACTTC. This chain links TRBV30 with TRBJ2-4, with D possibly TRBD1 on 6 matching bases. Germline V CDR1 and CDR2: GTSNPN, SVGIG (reference sequence). This CDR3 is built from 13 residues. V was shortened by 3 bases and J by 11 bases, with 17 bases between the two germline ends.

With regard to this clonotype: A read error may be the cause here, since a much bigger clone is one base away. V is TRBV29-1 and J is TRBJ1-2, with TRBD1 matching over 9 bases. The CDR3 runs 12 residues. The V segment lost 7 bases and the J segment 7 bases; nucleotides outside the gene matches: 7. Germline CDR1 and CDR2: SQVTM and ANQGSEA. The CDR3 DNA reads TGCAGCGCGGACAGGGGTCGGTTTGGCTACACCTTC. Protein: CSADRGRFGYTF.

The V gene is TRBV12-3 or TRBV12-4, the J gene TRBJ1-5; unclear D gene. The CDR3 extends over 13 amino acids. V lost 6 bases and J lost 6, with 12 bases in between. CDR3 nucleotides: TGTGCCAGCAGACCCCGGGGAGGTCAGCCCCAGCATTTT. This sequence encodes CASRPRGGQPQHF.

The V and J genes are TRBV6-5 and TRBJ2-7, with TRBD1 identical over 7 bases. The germline V gene encodes CDR1 MNHEY and CDR2 SVGAGI. V dropped 0 bases and J dropped 9; count of bases not matched to a gene: 5. This CDR3 contains 13 residues. Here the CDR3 DNA reads TGTGCCAGCAGTTACTCCGAAGGGGGCCGGCAGTACTTC. It translates to CASSYSEGGRQYF.

This clonotype was observed at least ten times. J is TRBJ2-5 and V is TRBV10-3; D is tentatively TRBD1 or TRBD2 (6 bases each). The CDR3 covers 15 residues. The V end was cut by 4 bases, the J end by 4 bases, with 16 bases between. CDR1 ENHRY and CDR2 SYGVKD come from the germline V gene. CDR3 sequence (DNA): TGTGCCATCAGTGGCCGCCCCGGAGGGGGAGAGACCCAGTACTTC. It encodes CAISGRPGGGETQYF.

This clonotype appeared many times. This CDR3 is CASSPNGQPLTDTQYF. CDR3 DNA sequence: TGCGCCAGCAGCCCTAATGGACAGCCTCTCACAGATACGCAGTATTTT. The gene calls are TRBV5-1 and TRBJ2-3; possible D gene TRBD1, 6 bases. Germline V lookup: CDR1 SGHRS, CDR2 YFSETQ. V lost 4 bases, J lost 2 bases, and 17 bases lay in between. There are 16 residues in the CDR3.

The sample holds many counts of this clonotype. The genes are TRBV10-3 and TRBJ2-1; D is undetermined. Trimming removed 8 bases at V and 5 bases at J, with 19 bases between. The CDR3 contains 15 residues. Germline V gives CDR1 ENHRY, CDR2 SYGVKD. The CDR3, as DNA: TGTGCCATCGGCACTTCGGGCGGTAGGAACAATGAGCAGTTCTTC. It specifies CAIGTSGGRNNEQFF.

V is TRBV5-1 and J is TRBJ1-2; D unclear. Germline values: CDR1 SGHRS, CDR2 YFSETQ. Trimming took off 1 base at V and 8 bases at J, with 12 bases between the two ends. The CDR3 is made up of 13 amino acids. CDR3 in DNA: TGCGCCAGCAGCTTGAAGGGAGAGTGCGGCTACACCTTC. This gives the protein CASSLKGECGYTF. The full variable domain, completed using reference TRBV5-1 and TRBJ1-2, is KAGVTQTPRYLIKTRGQQVTLSCSPISGHRSVSWYQQTPGQGLQFLFEYFSETQRNKGNFPGRFSGRQFSNSRSEMNVSTLELGDSALYLCASSLKGECGYTFGSGTRLTVV.

As to this clonotype: A read error may explain this, as a much larger clone is one base away. The chain couples TRBV28 to TRBJ2-3; the D gene is possibly TRBD2 (6 bases). The germline V and J ends were trimmed by 3 bases and 2 bases, with 12 bases remaining between them. Germline CDR1 MDHEN, CDR2 SYDVKM. The CDR3 is made up of 15 amino acids. CDR3 region: CASSLEGQNTDTQYF. The CDR3 DNA reads as TGTGCCAGCAGTTTGGAGGGTCAGAACACAGATACGCAGTATTTT.

This clonotype was picked up a small number of times. V gene TRBV9 combines with J gene TRBJ1-6; D is unresolved. The length of the CDR3 is 18 residues. Germline values: CDR1 SGDLS, CDR2 YYNGEE. Trimming removed 5 bases at V and 0 bases at J, with 18 bases between. The chain's CDR3 is CASSDTDAASSYNSPLHF. The CDR3 region has the DNA TGTGCCAGCAGTGATACGGACGCGGCCAGCTCCTATAATTCACCCCTCCACTTT.

This clonotype was observed at least ten times. This sequence joins TRBV10-3 and TRBJ2-7; D is possibly TRBD2 (5 bases). CDR1 ENHRY and CDR2 SYGVKD come from the germline V gene. With 3 bases removed from V and 2 bases from J, the gap between germline ends came to 5 bases. The CDR3 is made up of 12 amino acids. The CDR3 DNA sequence: TGTGCCATCAGTGAAGCGGCCTACGAGCAGTACTTC. As protein: CAISEAAYEQYF.